The rows below give T cell receptor beta chains drawn from one sample of a study of shared clonotypes between healthy human individuals. Some clones are missing from TCRdb's copy, which holds only in-frame ones; the method was immunoSEQ multiplex PCR. The table has about 2.4 million clones, roughly 93% seen once. The sequenced sample consisted of naive CD4+ T cells from PBMCs. The receptors were sampled from a man between 18 and 35 years old in good health. Some clones in this sample may be carry-over from other donors' samples. CDR3s include the opening cysteine and the closing phenylalanine or tryptophan. A D gene is named only where the DNA matches it firmly. A row's size may be missing; if present it is once, few, many or a size class.

abundance,v_gene,d_gene,j_gene,CDR3aa,CDR3nt
.,TRBV27,TRBD2,TRBJ2-3,CASSAIAGGSTDTQYF,TGTGCCAGCAGTGCCATAGCGGGAGGGAGCACAGATACGCAGTATTTT
.,TRBV5-1,.,TRBJ2-1,CASSPAQPHPYNEQFF,TGCGCCAGCAGCCCGGCCCAACCCCACCCCTACAATGAGCAGTTCTTC
once,TRBV28,.,TRBJ2-2,CASSPAGDTGELFF,TGTGCCAGCAGTCCCGCGGGCGACACCGGGGAGCTGTTTTTT
.,TRBV23-1,.,TRBJ1-2,CASSQSTNSYYGYTF,TGCGCCAGCAGTCAATCAACCAATTCGTACTATGGCTACACCTTC
.,TRBV30,.,TRBJ2-7,CAWSVRGEQYF,TGTGCCTGGAGTGTACGGGGCGAGCAGTACTTC
.,TRBV7-6,TRBD1,TRBJ2-7,CASRPDRHYEQYF,TGTGCCAGCAGACCGGACAGGCACTACGAGCAGTACTTC
once,TRBV9,TRBD1,TRBJ1-5,CASRHKTGTYQPQHF,TGTGCCAGCAGACACAAGACAGGGACATATCAGCCCCAGCATTTT
.,TRBV7-2,.,TRBJ1-1,CASSWSGLNTEAFF,TGTGCCAGCAGCTGGTCAGGATTGAACACTGAAGCTTTCTTT
.,TRBV2,TRBD2,TRBJ2-1,CASTGTSRDNEQFF,TGTGCCAGCACCGGGACTAGCAGAGACAATGAGCAGTTCTTC
.,TRBV7-8,TRBD1,TRBJ1-2,CASSSPGQGSYGYTF,TGTGCCAGCAGTTCACCGGGACAGGGCAGTTATGGCTACACCTTC
.,TRBV27,TRBD1,TRBJ2-5,CASTRQGSETQYF,TGTGCCAGCACTCGACAGGGGTCGGAGACCCAGTACTTC
.,TRBV9,.,TRBJ2-2,CASSVEVAGELFF,TGTGCCAGCAGCGTAGAGGTCGCCGGGGAGCTGTTTTTT
.,TRBV7-3,.,TRBJ1-2,CASSPRPSREGGYTF,TGTGCCAGCAGCCCCCGACCGTCCCGGGAGGGTGGCTACACCTTC
.,TRBV7-3,TRBD2,TRBJ2-1,CASSLTGGRASEQFF,TGTGCCAGCAGCTTAACGGGCGGGAGAGCGAGTGAGCAGTTCTTC
.,TRBV23-1,.,TRBJ2-5,CASSPTGPQGTGETQYF,TGCGCCAGCAGTCCCACGGGACCCCAGGGGACGGGGGAGACCCAGTACTTC
.,TRBV15,.,TRBJ1-1,CATSRDRTPAFF,TGTGCCACCAGCAGAGATCGGACTCCAGCTTTCTTT
.,TRBV7-2,.,TRBJ2-1,CASSLRGWANEQFF,TGTGCCAGCAGCTTACGAGGCTGGGCCAATGAGCAGTTCTTC
once,TRBV5-1,.,TRBJ1-1,CASSLERGTEAFF,TGCGCCAGCAGCCTGGAGAGGGGAACTGAAGCTTTCTTT
.,TRBV5-1,TRBD2,TRBJ2-2,CASSLGASGRAKGGELFF,TGCGCCAGCAGCTTGGGTGCCAGCGGGAGGGCCAAAGGCGGGGAGCTGTTTTTT
.,TRBV5-1,.,TRBJ2-3,CASSRSRDTQYF,TGCGCCAGCAGCCGATCCCGAGATACGCAGTATTTT
once,TRBV18,.,TRBJ1-2,CASSPSDSTYGYTF,TGTGCCAGCTCACCATCGGACAGCACCTATGGCTACACCTTC
.,TRBV28,TRBD1,TRBJ1-5,CASSSAGTGEQPQHF,TGTGCCAGCAGTTCCGCCGGGACAGGGGAACAGCCCCAGCATTTT
.,TRBV2,TRBD2,TRBJ2-5,CASSAVAGEWETQYF,TGTGCCAGCAGTGCGGTAGCGGGAGAGTGGGAGACCCAGTACTTC
.,TRBV11-2,.,TRBJ2-7,CASRWRAGYEQYF,TGTGCCAGCAGATGGAGGGCCGGATACGAGCAGTACTTC
.,TRBV27,TRBD2,TRBJ2-1,CASSLRLAGASYNEQFF,TGTGCCAGCAGTTTGCGCTTAGCGGGAGCTAGCTACAATGAGCAGTTCTTC
.,TRBV2,.,TRBJ2-7,CASSEGHPGSSYEQYF,TGTGCCAGCAGTGAAGGGCACCCAGGGTCCTCCTACGAGCAGTACTTC
once,TRBV7-2,TRBD2,TRBJ2-1,CASSGAGTSGPSSYNEQFF,TGTGCCAGCAGCGGAGCCGGGACTAGCGGGCCGAGCTCCTACAATGAGCAGTTCTTC
.,TRBV7-8,.,TRBJ1-4,CASSSTGHTNEKLFF,TGTGCCAGCAGCTCCACGGGACACACGAATGAAAAACTGTTTTTT
.,TRBV5-1,.,TRBJ2-1,CASSLSPGDEQFF,TGCGCCAGCAGCCTAAGTCCTGGGGATGAGCAGTTCTTC
.,TRBV9,.,TRBJ2-2,CASSVGNTGELFF,TGTGCCAGCAGCGTCGGGAACACCGGGGAGCTGTTTTTT
.,TRBV5-1,.,TRBJ2-1,CASSSTGSGVSYNEQFF,TGCGCCAGCAGCTCCACGGGGTCCGGGGTCTCCTACAATGAGCAGTTCTTC
.,TRBV27,.,TRBJ2-5,CASSFAQTSLPETQYF,TGTGCCAGCAGTTTCGCCCAAACTAGCCTGCCAGAGACCCAGTACTTC
.,TRBV11-2,.,TRBJ1-1,CASSLVVREGRLDF,TGTGCCAGCAGCTTAGTGGTCAGGGAAGGGCGGCTTGATTTT
.,TRBV6-1,.,TRBJ1-6,CASSERTPSSSYNSPLHF,TGTGCCAGCAGTGAAAGGACACCCTCGAGCTCCTATAATTCACCCCTCCACTTT
.,TRBV19,.,TRBJ1-3,CASSIGEGYSGNTIYF,TGTGCCAGTAGTATAGGCGAGGGCTACTCTGGAAACACCATATATTTT
.,TRBV2,TRBD1,TRBJ1-5,CASRAPGTGAQPQHF,TGTGCCAGCAGGGCCCCCGGGACAGGAGCTCAGCCCCAGCATTTT
.,TRBV5-6,.,TRBJ2-3,CASSTGGRMDTQYF,TGTGCCAGCAGCACCGGGGGGCGAATGGATACGCAGTATTTT
once,TRBV5-1,.,TRBJ1-1,CASSSLDGGNTEAFF,TGCGCCAGCAGCTCCCTCGACGGGGGGAACACTGAAGCTTTCTTT
.,TRBV4-2,.,TRBJ1-5,CASSQGTRQPQHF,TGTGCCAGCAGCCAAGGTACGCGTCAGCCCCAGCATTTT
once,TRBV6-6,.,TRBJ2-3,CASSYSILGGGNTQYF,TGTGCCAGCAGTTACTCGATCTTGGGGGGCGGAAATACGCAGTATTTT
.,TRBV28,.,TRBJ2-1,CASSRTASYNEQFF,TGTGCCAGCAGCCGCACGGCCTCCTACAATGAGCAGTTCTTC
.,TRBV5-4,.,TRBJ2-2,CASSSRFGGGELFF,TGTGCCAGCAGCTCGAGGTTCGGAGGCGGGGAGCTGTTTTTT
.,TRBV5-4,TRBD1,TRBJ1-4,CASSQGGARPNEKLFF,TGTGCCAGCAGCCAGGGGGGGGCGCGTCCTAATGAAAAACTGTTTTTT
.,TRBV16,.,TRBJ1-1,CASSLTTEAFF,TGTGCCAGCAGCCTTACGACTGAAGCTTTCTTT
.,TRBV11-2,TRBD2,TRBJ2-7,CASSGTSGDPLYEQYF,TGTGCCAGCAGTGGGACTAGCGGAGACCCCCTATACGAGCAGTACTTC
once,TRBV30,.,TRBJ1-1,CAWSSIPNTEAFF,TGCGCCTGGAGTTCAATACCGAACACTGAAGCTTTCTTT
.,TRBV5-1,TRBD1,TRBJ2-7,CASSNGQGAAYEQYF,TGCGCCAGCAGCAATGGGCAGGGGGCTGCTTACGAGCAGTACTTC
.,TRBV5-1,.,TRBJ2-2,CASSLGTSNTGELFF,TGCGCCAGCAGCTTGGGCACCTCGAACACCGGGGAGCTGTTTTTT
.,TRBV11-2,TRBD1,TRBJ2-4,CASSPGQGTGQNIQYF,TGTGCCAGCAGCCCAGGACAGGGTACGGGCCAAAACATTCAGTACTTC
.,TRBV6-5,.,TRBJ2-3,CATGSRGTRADTQYF,TGTGCCACCGGCTCCCGGGGGACGAGGGCAGATACGCAGTATTTT
.,TRBV6-4,TRBD1,TRBJ2-3,CASSEQGGTDTQYF,TGTGCCAGCAGTGAACAGGGGGGCACAGATACGCAGTATTTT
.,TRBV6-1,.,TRBJ2-7,CASSEALGVSYEQYF,TGTGCCAGCAGTGAAGCGCTCGGGGTCTCCTACGAGCAGTACTTC
once,TRBV29-1,.,TRBJ1-5,CSVGLGYNQPQHF,TGCAGCGTTGGGTTGGGGTACAATCAGCCCCAGCATTTT